Listed below are T cell receptor beta chains from one sample, sequenced in a study of T cell clones after liver transplantation. Data came from immunoSEQ multiplex PCR; TCRdb stores just in-frame clones and leaves some out. The table lists around 51,000 clones, about 86% of them singletons. The material was CD8+ T cells from blood, obtained 12 months after liver transplant. These receptors were collected from a human patient who received a liver transplant. Some T cells may trace back to the graft donor. Both conserved end residues are part of each CDR3. A D gene is named only where the DNA matches it firmly.

J gene: TRBJ1-4; D gene: NA; V gene: TRBV7-9; CDR3 DNA: TGTGCCAGCAGCTTAGTGGGGAGTGCAACTAATGAAAAACTGTTTTTT; CDR3 protein: CASSLVGSATNEKLFF
J gene: TRBJ2-1; D gene: TRBD2; V gene: TRBV28; CDR3 DNA: TGTGCCAGCACCACGGGACTAGCGGTTTTGAGCTCCTACAATGAGCAGTTCTTC; CDR3 protein: CASTTGLAVLSSYNEQFF
J gene: TRBJ2-7; D gene: NA; V gene: TRBV28; CDR3 DNA: TGTGCCAGCAGTTTACAGGTCTCCTACGAGCAGTACTTC; CDR3 protein: CASSLQVSYEQYF
J gene: TRBJ2-6; D gene: NA; V gene: TRBV9; CDR3 DNA: TGTGCCAGCAGCGCCTCAGGGACTGGGGCCAACGTCCTGACTTTC; CDR3 protein: CASSASGTGANVLTF
J gene: TRBJ2-7; D gene: NA; V gene: TRBV6-5; CDR3 DNA: TGTGCCAGCAGTTACTTGTCGGGGCCCGTCCCCTACGAGCAGTACTTC; CDR3 protein: CASSYLSGPVPYEQYF
J gene: TRBJ2-1; D gene: NA; V gene: TRBV2; CDR3 DNA: TGTGCCAGCAGTGAGGGGCGCTCCGGGACCAATGAGCAGTTCTTC; CDR3 protein: CASSEGRSGTNEQFF
J gene: TRBJ2-2; D gene: TRBD2; V gene: TRBV2; CDR3 DNA: TGTGCCAGGTCAGAACTAGCGGGAGCCGGGGAGCTGTTTTTT; CDR3 protein: CARSELAGAGELFF
J gene: TRBJ2-5; D gene: NA; V gene: TRBV7-9; CDR3 DNA: TGTGCCAGCAGCTCAATAATCGAAGAGACCCAGTACTTC; CDR3 protein: CASSSIIEETQYF
J gene: TRBJ1-3; D gene: TRBD1; V gene: TRBV5-6; CDR3 DNA: TGTGCCAGCAGAGGACAGGGTGGAAACACCATATATTTT; CDR3 protein: CASRGQGGNTIYF
J gene: TRBJ2-1; D gene: NA; V gene: TRBV27; CDR3 DNA: TGTGCCAGCAGTTTAAGCCTAGTCAATGAGCAGTTCTTC; CDR3 protein: CASSLSLVNEQFF
J gene: TRBJ2-7; D gene: TRBD1; V gene: TRBV28; CDR3 DNA: TGTGCCAGCAGTTTAAGGCAGGGGGAAAAGGAGCAGTACTTC; CDR3 protein: CASSLRQGEKEQYF
J gene: TRBJ2-4; D gene: NA; V gene: TRBV4-3; CDR3 DNA: TGCGCCAGCCGGTTGGGGGGCCCCAAAAACATTCAGTACTTC; CDR3 protein: CASRLGGPKNIQYF
J gene: TRBJ1-2; D gene: NA; V gene: TRBV29-1; CDR3 DNA: TGCAGCGTTGAAGGGTTGGAAGCAGATCCTAACTATGGCTACACCTTC; CDR3 protein: CSVEGLEADPNYGYTF
J gene: TRBJ2-5; D gene: NA; V gene: TRBV4-2; CDR3 DNA: TGTGCCAGCAGCCAAGATCGGGAGACCCAGTACTTC; CDR3 protein: CASSQDRETQYF
J gene: TRBJ1-3; D gene: NA; V gene: TRBV6-1; CDR3 DNA: TGTGCCAGCAGTGCTAGAAACACCATATATTTT; CDR3 protein: CASSARNTIYF
J gene: TRBJ2-1; D gene: TRBD2; V gene: TRBV9; CDR3 DNA: TGTGCCAGCAGCGTAAGCGGACTAGGGTTAAACAATGAGCAGTTCTTC; CDR3 protein: CASSVSGLGLNNEQFF
J gene: TRBJ2-1; D gene: TRBD1; V gene: TRBV13; CDR3 DNA: TGTGCCAGCAGCTTAGTGGGACAGGGAAGATGGGAGCAGTTCTTC; CDR3 protein: CASSLVGQGRWEQFF
J gene: TRBJ1-1; D gene: NA; V gene: TRBV29-1; CDR3 DNA: TGCAGCGTTCAGGAGGCGGGGACGAACACTGAAGCTTTCTTT; CDR3 protein: CSVQEAGTNTEAFF
J gene: TRBJ1-1; D gene: NA; V gene: TRBV4-1; CDR3 DNA: TGCGCCAGCAGCCCCGGCCCCGTAGTCGCCCCTCGAGACACTGAAGCTTTCTTT; CDR3 protein: CASSPGPVVAPRDTEAFF